These 21 T cell receptor beta chains originate from one sample sequenced in a study of T cells in Graves' hyperthyroidism and ophthalmopathy. TCR beta CDR3 regions were amplified from RNA. The study used the HTBI primer set for a first-round RT-PCR of the TCR CDR3. TCRdb called the multiplex PCR reads again in MiXCR, with one record for every CDR3 protein. The sample includes approximately 330,000 distinct CDR3 sequences, 18% of them seen just once. Sequenced input: blood. The receptors come from a woman between 45 and 65 years old with Graves' hyperthyroidism.

This clonotype has only a few counts. J is TRBJ2-3 and V is TRBV20-1; D unclear. The CDR3 runs 13 residues. The ends were cut back, 4 bases at V and 0 bases at J, with 8 bases in the middle. CDR1 and CDR2 (germline): DFQATT, SNEGSKA (reference sequence). The CDR3 DNA is TGCAGTGCTATGACCGATAGCACAGATACGCAGTATTTT. Protein sequence: CSAMTDSTDTQYF.

This clonotype showed up many times. V is TRBV6-1 and J is TRBJ1-6; D might be TRBD1 (6 bases). The CDR3 has 15 residues. Germline V CDR1 and CDR2: MNHNS, SASEGT. Trimming left V 5 bases short and J 6 bases short, with 14 bases between. This CDR3 is CASSSPTGFNSPLHF. The CDR3 coding sequence is TGTGCCAGCAGTTCCCCGACAGGTTTTAATTCACCCCTCCACTTT.

Comment on this clonotype: It may be a read error: a sequence one base away is much more abundant. The chain couples TRBV3-1 to TRBJ1-4; perhaps TRBD1 as D (5 bases). This CDR3 contains 15 residues. Germline CDR1 is LGHDT and CDR2 is YNNKEL (reference sequence). The CDR3 loop is CASSQGGTHNEKLLF. In DNA, the CDR3 is TGTGCCAGCAGCCAAGGCGGGACTCATAATGAAAAACTGCTTTTT.

This clonotype was detected ten times or more. The chain recombines TRBV11-2 with TRBJ2-7; the D gene is possibly TRBD2 (5 bases). CDR1 is SGHAT, CDR2 FQNNGV, per germline. The CDR3 loop spans 13 amino acids. Trimming took 3 bases from V and 3 from J, leaving 9 bases between them. CDR3 protein: CASSLGDLYEQYV. The CDR3 DNA is TGTGCCAGCAGCTTGGGAGACCTCTACGAGCAGTACGTC.

A word on this clonotype: With a much larger clone just one base away, this may be a read error. This chain uses TRBV3-1 with TRBJ2-3; TRBD2 aligns across 8 bases. V shed 2 bases, J shed 4 bases, and the junction held 8 bases outside the gene matches. The CDR3 is 16 residues long. In germline, CDR1 is LGHDT, CDR2 YNNKEL (reference sequence). CDR3 sequence (DNA): TGTGCCAGCAGCCAAACTAGCGGAGACCTCGCAGATACGCAGTATTTT. Protein product: CASSQTSGDLADTQYF.

The chain employs TRBV3-1 and TRBJ2-2, with D unresolved. The CDR3 consists of 14 residues. In germline, CDR1 is LGHDT, CDR2 YNNKEL (reference sequence). V shed 3 bases and J shed 1 base, with 6 bases lying between them. CDR3 loop: CASSQIGNTGELFF. In DNA form, the CDR3 reads TGTGCCAGCAGCCAGATCGGGAACACCGGGGAGCTGTTTTTT.

The chain uses TRBV20-1 and TRBJ1-2; tentative D call: TRBD1 (5 bases). The CDR3 consists of 14 residues. Germline CDR1 is DFQATT and CDR2 is SNEGSKA (reference sequence). The V gene lost 3 bases and the J gene lost 6 bases, with 17 bases spanning the gap. For the CDR3, the DNA is TGCAGTGCTAGCAGTCGCTCGGGGGAGGATGGCTACACCTTC. Amino acid sequence: CSASSRSGEDGYTF.

There are many counts of this clonotype. The chain recombines TRBV3-1 with TRBJ2-1; D perhaps matches TRBD2 (5 bases). Germline lookup yields CDR1 LGHDT and CDR2 YNNKEL (reference sequence). The CDR3 is made up of 16 amino acids. Between the trimmed V and J ends, which lost 1 base and 2 bases, there was a span of 12 bases. The CDR3 nucleotides are TGTGCCAGCAGCCAAGGGACTTCGGGCCCCTACAATGAGCAGTTCTTC. It specifies CASSQGTSGPYNEQFF.

V and J are TRBV6-1 and TRBJ2-7; a possible D gene is TRBD2 (6 bases). This CDR3 region has 13 residues. The V end was cut by 2 bases, the J end by 7 bases, with 12 bases between. CDR1 is MNHNS, CDR2 SASEGT, per germline. CDR3 in DNA: TGTGCCAGCAGTGAAATTGTCGGGGGTGAGCAGTACGTC. Protein product: CASSEIVGGEQYV.

Ten or more counts support this clonotype. The chain is built from TRBV12-3 or TRBV12-4 and TRBJ2-7; D tentatively fits TRBD1 or TRBD2 (5 bases each). The V and J ends lost 6 bases and 3 bases respectively, with 15 bases between them. The CDR3 runs to 14 residues. DNA of the CDR3: TGTGCCAGCAGCCCCGGGGCGGCCGACTACGAGCAGTACTTC. This codes for CASSPGAADYEQYF.

The chain combines TRBV7-6 with TRBJ2-2; TRBD1 matches at 8 bases. Germline V gene sequence: CDR1 SGHVS, CDR2 FNYEAQ. After removal of 3 bases from V and 4 bases from J, the junction contained 4 bases not matched to a gene. The CDR3 runs to 15 residues. The CDR3 DNA reads TGTGCCAGCAGCTTTGGGACAGGAGCCACCGGGGAGCTGTTTTTT. Its protein is CASSFGTGATGELFF. The full variable domain, with the rest looked up from reference TRBV7-6 and TRBJ2-2, is GAGVSQSPRYKVTKRGQDVALRCDPISGHVSLYWYRQALGQGPEFLTYFNYEAQQDKSGLPNDRFSAERPEGSISTLTIQRTEQRDSAMYRCASSFGTGATGELFFGEGSRLTVL.

This clonotype was counted ten times or more. The chain is built from TRBV12-3 or TRBV12-4 and TRBJ2-3; TRBD1 agrees at 10 bases. V was pared by 5 bases and J by 1 base, with 6 bases of the junction left unmatched. The CDR3 has 16 amino acids. The CDR3 sequence is CASSKGGTGGTDTQYF. CDR3 DNA: TGTGCCAGCAGTAAAGGGGGGACAGGGGGCACAGATACGCAGTATTTT.

The gene calls are TRBV5-1 and TRBJ2-1, with 10 positions matching TRBD1. V shed 4 bases, J shed 6 bases, and the junction held 7 bases outside the gene matches. Germline lookup yields CDR1 SGHRS and CDR2 YFSETQ. This CDR3 is built from 15 residues. In DNA form, the CDR3 reads TGCGCCAGCAGCGGGGGGACAGGGGCGTTCAATGAGCAGTTCTTC. Protein product: CASSGGTGAFNEQFF.

This chain joins TRBV20-1 and TRBJ2-3, with TRBD1 matching 9 bases. This CDR3 is 15 amino acids long. V shed 2 bases, J shed 3 bases, and the junction held 6 bases outside the gene matches. The germline gives CDR1 DFQATT, CDR2 SNEGSKA (reference sequence). CDR3 DNA: TGCAGTGCTAGACCGACAGGGGGTGGAACAGATACGCAGTATTTT. Translating it yields CSARPTGGGTDTQYF.

The rearrangement joins TRBV6-1 to TRBJ2-7; 9 nucleotides match TRBD1. This CDR3 region has 15 residues. CDR1 and CDR2 (germline): MNHNS, SASEGT. With 7 bases clipped from V and 1 base from J, the junction kept 8 bases outside the gene matches. The CDR3 protein is CASKKDRGPSYEQYV. CDR3 DNA: TGTGCCAGCAAGAAGGACAGGGGCCCTTCCTACGAGCAGTACGTC.

This clonotype was counted at least ten times. The chain is built from TRBV11-2 and TRBJ1-4; TRBD1 might be the D (5 bases). V lost 5 bases and J 8 bases, leaving 12 bases between the germline ends. The CDR3 runs 13 residues. Germline loops: CDR1 SGHAT, CDR2 FQNNGV. CDR3 in DNA: TGTGCCAGCAGCCTTCTTCAGGGAGAAAAACTGTTTTTT. It translates to CASSLLQGEKLFF.

The chain couples TRBV4-1 to TRBJ2-3, with TRBD2 matching 12 bases. Trimming at V came to 3 bases and at J to 2 bases, leaving 3 bases not matched to a gene. CDR1 is MGHRA and CDR2 is YSYEKL in the germline V gene. CDR3 length equals 16 residues. The CDR3 nucleotides read TGCGCCAGCAGCCATAGGACTAGCGGGGTCACAGATACGCAGTATTTT. Protein product: CASSHRTSGVTDTQYF.

This clonotype was seen at least ten times. CDR3 sequence (DNA): TGTGCCAGCAGCTTAGGGTGGCTAGCGGGAGATACGCAGTATTTT. This translates into CASSLGWLAGDTQYF. The rearrangement links TRBV7-9 to TRBJ2-3, with 8 bases identical to TRBD2. The CDR3 is 15 residues long. V lost 1 base and J lost 5; bases outside the gene matches: 5. Germline CDR1 SEHNR, CDR2 FQNEAQ (reference sequence).

For this clonotype: An end of the junction does not agree with germline; a read error may underlie this. The chain carries TRBV7-7 and TRBJ2-1, with 11 bases lining up with TRBD2. CDR3 length equals 15 residues. Germline V gene sequence: CDR1 SSHAT, CDR2 FNYEAQ (reference sequence). The CDR3 loop reads CASSTRLAGQNEQFF. DNA for the CDR3: TGTGCTAGCAGCACGCGACTAGCGGGACAGAATGAGCAGTTCTTC.

The sample holds a few counts of this clonotype. The CDR3 DNA reads as TGCGCCATCCCATCCCCACAGGGGTGCGAGCAGTACGTC. Protein: CAIPSPQGCEQYV. J is TRBJ2-7 and V is TRBV5-1; TRBD1 matches at 7 bases. Germline V lookup: CDR1 SGHRS, CDR2 YFSETQ. The CDR3 has 13 residues. V gave up 9 bases and J gave up 6 bases; unmatched junction bases: 12.

This clonotype was counted ten times or more. One junction end disagrees with the germline gene, perhaps due to a read error. The chain combines TRBV12-3 or TRBV12-4 with TRBJ1-2; D is undetermined. The CDR3 covers 11 residues. The CDR3 here is CASSLGTAVSF. The DNA for the CDR3 is TGTGCCAGCAGTTTAGGGACCGCGGTCTCCTTC.